This paragraph covers one T cell receptor beta chain sequence. The data were taken from a study of blood T cell repertoires in COVID-19. Study background: Samples came from the United States, Italy and Spain, spanning acute and convalescent COVID-19. The analysed material was cDNA or gDNA that came from T cells, B-cell-depleted T cells, or PBMCs.

Authors' methods: Nucleated cell counts were estimated from reference gene primer amplification. Clones were read by immunoSEQ multiplex PCR, and TCRdb kept only the in-frame ones, dropping some. V, J and clone size derive from that table, while D and trimming were established from the DNA sequence. The sample includes approximately 250,000 clones, about nine tenths of them seen just once. The CDR3 extends over 14 amino acids. V was cut by 2 bases and J by 4 bases, with 11 bases left in between. CDR1 and CDR2 (germline): MNHEY, SVGAGI. This TCR derives from a man aged 40-55 years with active or convalescent COVID-19. The V call is TRBV6-5, the J call TRBJ1-2; no clear D. The specimen sequenced was peripheral blood. The CDR3 bases are TGTGCCAGCAGTTACAGGCAGGCGTCCTATGGCTACACCTTC. Protein sequence: CASSYRQASYGYTF.